This passage covers 5 T cell receptor beta chains from one sample sequenced in a study of blood T cell repertoires in COVID-19 (dated by TCRdb to 2020 to 2022). The method was the immunoSEQ multiplex PCR assay. The table comes from immuneACCESS by way of TCRdb, which keeps in-frame sequences with V and J called. Part of the clones is missing from these tables; in studies checked, under half for an unresolved V gene and the rest for unknown reasons. The sample table holds 150,000 to 200,000 clones, of which approximately 79% were seen once. Jointly, the top ten make up 5.2% of the sample. Sequenced input: PBMCs or T cells enriched from blood (not recorded which). The receptors originated from an older woman with acute COVID-19.

J is TRBJ2-1 and V is TRBV2; 14 bases map to TRBD2. V dropped 5 bases and J dropped 9; count of bases not matched to a gene: 3. Germline V gene sequence: CDR1 SNHLY, CDR2 FYNNEI. The CDR3 contains 14 residues. The chain's CDR3 is CASSWTSGRSEQFF. The CDR3 DNA reads as TGTGCCAGCAGTTGGACTAGCGGGAGGAGTGAGCAGTTCTTC.

This rearrangement joins TRBV28 to TRBJ2-5, with D tentatively TRBD2 (5 bases). Germline-derived CDR1 and CDR2 are MDHEN and SYDVKM. Trimming shortened V by 5 bases and J by 0 bases, and 13 bases separated the two germline ends. This CDR3 is built from 15 residues. CDR3 coding DNA: TGTGCCAGCAGTAGCCTTGACGGGAACCAAGAGACCCAGTACTTC. It specifies CASSSLDGNQETQYF.

This clone was detected once. The V and J genes are TRBV19 and TRBJ1-3; D remains ambiguous. The CDR3 runs 16 residues. V was shortened by 2 bases and J by 1 base, with 12 bases between the two germline ends. The germline CDR1 and CDR2 sequences are LNHDA and SQIVND (reference sequence). The CDR3 DNA is TGTGCCAGTAGTATAAACTCTGGGCTATCTGGAAACACCATATATTTT. Encoded protein: CASSINSGLSGNTIYF. Variable domain in full (rest from reference TRBV19 and TRBJ1-3): DGGITQSPKYLFRKEGQNVTLSCEQNLNHDAMYWYRQDPGQGLRLIYYSQIVNDFQKGDIAEGYSVSREKKESFPLTVTSAQKNPTAFYLCASSINSGLSGNTIYFGEGSWLTVV.

V usage is TRBV12-3 or TRBV12-4 and J usage is TRBJ1-5, with a tentative D call TRBD1 (5 bases). With 2 bases removed from V and 6 bases from J, the gap between germline ends came to 5 bases. This CDR3 has 12 amino acids. The DNA for the CDR3 is TGTGCCAGCAGTTTAACAGGTCAGCCCCAGCATTTT. It yields the protein CASSLTGQPQHF.

Concerning this clone: A read error may account for a junction end that differs from germline. This chain links TRBV7-2 with TRBJ2-1; 10 nucleotides match TRBD2. This CDR3 has 16 residues. Germline CDR1 is SGHTA and CDR2 is FQGNSA. The CDR3 sequence: CASSVASGGPDNEQFF. CDR3 in DNA: TGTGCCAGCAGCGTAGCTAGCGGGGGTCCAGACAATGAGCAGTTCTTC. Full variable domain (outside the CDR3, taken from reference TRBV7-2 and TRBJ2-1): GAGVSQSPSNKVTEKGKDVELRCDPISGHTALYWYRQSLGQGLEFLIYFQGNSAPDKSGLPSDRFSAERTGGSVSTLTIQRTQQEDSAVYLCASSVASGGPDNEQFFGPGTRLTVL.